The clone carrying this T cell receptor beta chain was detected ten times or more. No antigen is known for it. This record belongs to a study of regulatory T cells in long-lasting Graves disease. Indicated time point: newly diagnosed GD, antithyroid drugs for less than 3 months. There was RNA extracted from PBMCs, and the TCR library was made from it. Germline CDR1 and CDR2: MNHNS and SASEGT. Trimming stripped 11 bases from V and 0 bases from J, with 14 bases between. The CDR3 covers 14 residues. Regarding the study as a whole: Favored gene segments in persistent disease were TRBV28, TRBJ1-2 and TRBJ2-5. Persistent patients shared more public clonotypes (over 2,500) than new patients (approximately 1,000).

HTBI primers from iRepertoire and Arm-PCR of CDR3 regions yielded the TCR beta libraries. Each CDR3 protein is one row after TCRdb ran MiXCR on the multiplex PCR reads. The sample contains about 450,000 distinct CDR3 sequences, about 15% of which appear only once. These same data were also listed under a study on T cells in Graves' hyperthyroidism and ophthalmopathy. From that second work: With the HTBI primer set, the TCR CDR3 went through a first round of RT-PCR. The model's output predicted ophthalmopathy at a median of approximately 6.5 months prior to onset.

Sequencing was performed on peripheral blood mononuclear cells (PBMCs), taken at new diagnosis, from a patient treated with antithyroid drugs. The rearrangement links TRBV6-1 to TRBJ1-5; a weak D match, TRBD1 (5 bases). The sequence was obtained from a woman aged 30 to 39 with Graves disease. The CDR3 sequence: CAVRTGYSNQPQHF. As DNA, the CDR3 is TGTGCCGTCCGAACAGGCTATAGCAATCAGCCCCAGCATTTT.